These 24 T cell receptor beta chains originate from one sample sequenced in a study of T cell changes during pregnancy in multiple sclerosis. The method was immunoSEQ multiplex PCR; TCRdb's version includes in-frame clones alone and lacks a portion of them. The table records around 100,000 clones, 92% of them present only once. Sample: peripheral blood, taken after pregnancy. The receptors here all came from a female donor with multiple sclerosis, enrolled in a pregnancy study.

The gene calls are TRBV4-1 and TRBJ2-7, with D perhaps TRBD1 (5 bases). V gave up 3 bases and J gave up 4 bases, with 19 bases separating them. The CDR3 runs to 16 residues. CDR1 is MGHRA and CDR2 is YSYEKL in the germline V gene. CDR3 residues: CASSHRDSPTPYEQYF. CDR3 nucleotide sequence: TGCGCCAGCAGCCACAGAGACAGCCCTACACCTTACGAGCAGTACTTC.

CDR3 nucleotide sequence: TGCGCCAGCAGGATAGGACAGGGGGCGCCGGACACTGAAGCTTTCTTT. Its translation is CASRIGQGAPDTEAFF. The chain carries TRBV5-1 and TRBJ1-1, with 11 bases fitting TRBD1. The germline V gene has CDR1 SGHRS and CDR2 YFSETQ. J gave up 3 bases and V 5 bases, and 9 bases lay outside the gene matches. The CDR3 runs to 16 residues.

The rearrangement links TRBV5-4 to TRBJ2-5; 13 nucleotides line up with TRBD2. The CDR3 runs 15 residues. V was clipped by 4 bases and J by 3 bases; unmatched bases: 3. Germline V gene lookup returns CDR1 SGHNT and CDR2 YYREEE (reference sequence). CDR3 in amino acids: CASSAGTSGEETQYF. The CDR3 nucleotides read TGTGCCAGCAGCGCCGGGACTAGCGGGGAAGAGACCCAGTACTTC. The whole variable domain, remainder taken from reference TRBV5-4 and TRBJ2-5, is ETGVTQSPTHLIKTRGQQVTLRCSSQSGHNTVSWYQQALGQGPQFIFQYYREEENGRGNFPPRFSGLQFPNYSSELNVNALELDDSALYLCASSAGTSGEETQYFGPGTRLLVL.

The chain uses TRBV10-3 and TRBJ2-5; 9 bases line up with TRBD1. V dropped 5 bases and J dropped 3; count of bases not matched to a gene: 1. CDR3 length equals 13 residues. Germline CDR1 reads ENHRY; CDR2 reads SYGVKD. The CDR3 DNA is TGTGCCATCAGTCGGACAGGGGAAGAGACCCAGTACTTC. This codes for CAISRTGEETQYF.

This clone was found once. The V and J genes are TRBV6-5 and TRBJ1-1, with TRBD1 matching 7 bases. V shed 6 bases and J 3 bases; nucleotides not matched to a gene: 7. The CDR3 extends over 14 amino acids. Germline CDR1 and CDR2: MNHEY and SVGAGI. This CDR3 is CASRHRGRDTEAFF. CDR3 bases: TGTGCCAGCAGACACAGGGGACGAGACACTGAAGCTTTCTTT.

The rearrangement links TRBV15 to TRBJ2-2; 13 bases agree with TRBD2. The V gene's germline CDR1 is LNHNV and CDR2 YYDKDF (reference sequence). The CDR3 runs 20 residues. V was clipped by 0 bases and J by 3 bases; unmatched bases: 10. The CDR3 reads CATSRDIGLAGVKDTGELFF. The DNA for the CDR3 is TGTGCCACCAGCAGAGATATAGGACTAGCGGGAGTCAAGGACACCGGGGAGCTGTTTTTT. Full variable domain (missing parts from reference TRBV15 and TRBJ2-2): DAMVIQNPRYQVTQFGKPVTLSCSQTLNHNVMYWYQQKSSQAPKLLFHYYDKDFNNEADTPDNFQSRRPNTSFCFLDIRSPGLGDTAMYLCATSRDIGLAGVKDTGELFFGEGSRLTVL.

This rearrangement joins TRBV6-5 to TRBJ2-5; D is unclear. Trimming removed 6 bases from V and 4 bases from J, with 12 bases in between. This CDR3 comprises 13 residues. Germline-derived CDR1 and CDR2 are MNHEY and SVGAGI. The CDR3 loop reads CASRRDVLETQYF. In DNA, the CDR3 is TGTGCCAGCAGGAGAGATGTCTTAGAGACCCAGTACTTC.

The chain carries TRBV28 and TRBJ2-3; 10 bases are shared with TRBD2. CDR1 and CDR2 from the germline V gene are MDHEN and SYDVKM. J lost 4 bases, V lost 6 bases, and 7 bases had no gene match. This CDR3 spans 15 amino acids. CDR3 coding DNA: TGTGCCAGCAGCCCTCCTAGCGGGAGTCCAGATACGCAGTATTTT. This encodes CASSPPSGSPDTQYF.

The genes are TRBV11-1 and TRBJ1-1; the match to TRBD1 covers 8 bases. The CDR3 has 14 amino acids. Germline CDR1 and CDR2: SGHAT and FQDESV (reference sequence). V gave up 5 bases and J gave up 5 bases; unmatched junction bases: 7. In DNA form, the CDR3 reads TGTGCCAGCAGCCTACCAGGGGGCCGGACTGAAGCTTTCTTT. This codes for CASSLPGGRTEAFF.

The CDR3 is CASSADTGSEQFF. For the CDR3, the DNA is TGTGCCAGCAGCGCAGATACAGGGAGTGAGCAGTTCTTC. The gene calls are TRBV9 and TRBJ2-1; tentatively, D is TRBD1 (6 bases). V lost 3 bases and J lost 9, with 13 bases in between. CDR1 is SGDLS, CDR2 YYNGEE, per germline. This CDR3 has 13 amino acids. The whole variable domain, remainder taken from reference TRBV9 and TRBJ2-1, is DSGVTQTPKHLITATGQRVTLRCSPRSGDLSVYWYQQSLDQGLQFLIQYYNGEERAKGNILERFSAQQFPDLHSELNLSSLELGDSALYFCASSADTGSEQFFGPGTRLTVL.

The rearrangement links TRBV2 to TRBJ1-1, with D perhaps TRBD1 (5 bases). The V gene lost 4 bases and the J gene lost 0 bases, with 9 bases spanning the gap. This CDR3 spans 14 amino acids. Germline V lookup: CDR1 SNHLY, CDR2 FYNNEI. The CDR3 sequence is CASSVGAVNTEAFF. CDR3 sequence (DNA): TGTGCCAGCAGTGTTGGGGCCGTGAACACTGAAGCTTTCTTT.

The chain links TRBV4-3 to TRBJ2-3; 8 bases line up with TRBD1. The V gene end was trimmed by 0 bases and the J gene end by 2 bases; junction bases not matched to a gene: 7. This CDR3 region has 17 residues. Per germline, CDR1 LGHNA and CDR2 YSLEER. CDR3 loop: CASSQDRQGTITDTQYF. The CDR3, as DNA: TGCGCCAGCAGCCAAGATAGACAGGGGACAATCACAGATACGCAGTATTTT.

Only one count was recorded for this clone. The CDR3 bases are TGTGCCAGCAGCTTAGGACTTACCAGCTCCTACGAGCAGTACTTC. Translating it yields CASSLGLTSSYEQYF. The chain joins TRBV7-6 to TRBJ2-7, with no clear D. V was trimmed by 1 base and J by 0 bases, leaving 10 bases between them. CDR1 SGHVS and CDR2 FNYEAQ come from the germline V gene. The CDR3 covers 15 residues.

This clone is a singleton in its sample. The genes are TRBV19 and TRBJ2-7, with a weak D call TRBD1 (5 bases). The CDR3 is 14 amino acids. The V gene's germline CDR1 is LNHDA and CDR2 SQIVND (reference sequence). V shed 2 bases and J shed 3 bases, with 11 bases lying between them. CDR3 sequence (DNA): TGTGCCAGTAGTATACAGGGAATGCTCTACGAGCAGTACTTC. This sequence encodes CASSIQGMLYEQYF.

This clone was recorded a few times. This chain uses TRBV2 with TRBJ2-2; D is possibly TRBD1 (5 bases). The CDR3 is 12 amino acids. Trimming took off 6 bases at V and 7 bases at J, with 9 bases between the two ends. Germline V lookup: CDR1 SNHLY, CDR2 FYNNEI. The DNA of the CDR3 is TGTGCCAGCAGAGGGGATGTCGGGGAGCTGTTTTTT. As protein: CASRGDVGELFF.

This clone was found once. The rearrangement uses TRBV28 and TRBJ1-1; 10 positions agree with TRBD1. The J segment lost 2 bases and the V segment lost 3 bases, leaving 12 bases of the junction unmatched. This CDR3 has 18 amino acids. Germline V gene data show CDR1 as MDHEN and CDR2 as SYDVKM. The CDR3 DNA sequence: TGTGCCAGCAGTTTTTGGACAGGGGGGACTATGGCCAACACTGAAGCTTTCTTT. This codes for CASSFWTGGTMANTEAFF.

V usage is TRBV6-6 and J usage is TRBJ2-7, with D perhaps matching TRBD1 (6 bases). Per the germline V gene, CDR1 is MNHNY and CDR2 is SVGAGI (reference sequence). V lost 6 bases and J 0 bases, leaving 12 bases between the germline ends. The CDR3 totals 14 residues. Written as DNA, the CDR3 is TGTGCCAGCAGGGGTTGGGACACCTCCTACGAGCAGTACTTC. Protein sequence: CASRGWDTSYEQYF.

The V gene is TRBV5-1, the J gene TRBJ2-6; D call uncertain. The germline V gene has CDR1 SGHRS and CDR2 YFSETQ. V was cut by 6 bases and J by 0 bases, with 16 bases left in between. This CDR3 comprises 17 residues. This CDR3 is CASTLHGSISGANVLTF. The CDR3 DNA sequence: TGCGCCAGCACTCTCCACGGTAGTATCTCTGGGGCCAACGTCCTGACTTTC.

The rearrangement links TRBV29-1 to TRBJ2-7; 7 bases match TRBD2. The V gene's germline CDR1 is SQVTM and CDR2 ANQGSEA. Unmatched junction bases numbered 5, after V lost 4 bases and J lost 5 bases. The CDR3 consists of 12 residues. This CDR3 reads CSVGEGRNEQYF. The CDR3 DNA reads TGCAGCGTTGGGGAGGGCCGGAACGAGCAGTACTTC.

For the CDR3, the DNA is TGTGCCAGCTCACCTGTTAGCGGAGGAAGCACAGATACGCAGTATTTT. This gives the protein CASSPVSGGSTDTQYF. The chain combines TRBV18 with TRBJ2-3, with D maybe TRBD2 (6 bases). CDR3 length: 16 amino acids. Trimming removed 3 bases at V and 0 bases at J, with 13 bases between. Looked up from germline, CDR1 is KGHSH and CDR2 is LQKENI.

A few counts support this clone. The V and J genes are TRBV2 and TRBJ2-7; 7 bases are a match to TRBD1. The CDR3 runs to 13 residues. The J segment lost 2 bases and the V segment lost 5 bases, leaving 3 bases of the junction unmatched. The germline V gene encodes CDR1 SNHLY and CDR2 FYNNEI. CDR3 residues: CASSRQGAYEQYF. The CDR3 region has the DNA TGTGCCAGCAGTCGACAGGGCGCCTACGAGCAGTACTTC.

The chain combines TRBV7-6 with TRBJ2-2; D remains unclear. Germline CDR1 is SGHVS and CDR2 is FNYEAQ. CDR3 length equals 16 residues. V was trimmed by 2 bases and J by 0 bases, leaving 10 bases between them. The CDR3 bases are TGTGCCAGCAGCTTAATTCCCCGGGCGAACACCGGGGAGCTGTTTTTT. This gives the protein CASSLIPRANTGELFF.

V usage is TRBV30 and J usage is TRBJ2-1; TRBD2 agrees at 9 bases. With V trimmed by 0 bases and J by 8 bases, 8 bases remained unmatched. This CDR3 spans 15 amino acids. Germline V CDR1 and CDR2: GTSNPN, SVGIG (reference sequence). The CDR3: CAWSVGLAGEDEQFF. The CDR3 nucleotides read TGTGCCTGGAGTGTAGGATTAGCGGGAGAGGATGAGCAGTTCTTC.

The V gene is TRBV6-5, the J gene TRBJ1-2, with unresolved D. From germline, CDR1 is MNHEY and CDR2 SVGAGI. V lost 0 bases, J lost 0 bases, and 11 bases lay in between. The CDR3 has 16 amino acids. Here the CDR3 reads CASSYSQSGANYGYTF. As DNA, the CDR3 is TGTGCCAGCAGTTACTCTCAGAGCGGCGCTAACTATGGCTACACCTTC.